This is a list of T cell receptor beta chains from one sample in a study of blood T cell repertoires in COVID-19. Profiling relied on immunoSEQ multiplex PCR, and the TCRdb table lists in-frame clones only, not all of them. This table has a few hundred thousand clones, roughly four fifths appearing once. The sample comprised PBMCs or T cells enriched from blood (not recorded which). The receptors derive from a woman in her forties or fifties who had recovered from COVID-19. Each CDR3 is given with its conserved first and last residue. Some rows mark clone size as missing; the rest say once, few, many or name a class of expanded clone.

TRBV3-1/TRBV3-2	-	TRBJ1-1	CASSLTGGETEAFF
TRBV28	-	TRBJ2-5	CASSLVTGPTQETQYF
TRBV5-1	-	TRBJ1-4	CASSSGQGLGEKLFF
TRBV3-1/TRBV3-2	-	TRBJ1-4	CASSSTFATNEKLFF
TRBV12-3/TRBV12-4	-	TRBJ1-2	CASSLDRKYGYTF
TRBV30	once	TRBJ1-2	CAWSASGPGGYGYTF
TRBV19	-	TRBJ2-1	CASRQIAGSVNEQFF
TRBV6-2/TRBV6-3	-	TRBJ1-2	CASSSGADRRRGGYTF
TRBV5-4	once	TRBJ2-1	CASSLVGPQAGLGTGEQFF
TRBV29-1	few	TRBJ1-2	CSVVDRGVDGYTF
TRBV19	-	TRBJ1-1	CASSLRQGFSGMNTEAFF
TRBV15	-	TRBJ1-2	CATSRDLGLYGYTF
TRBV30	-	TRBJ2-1	CAWSSSGGSYNEQFF
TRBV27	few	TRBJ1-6	CASSYRGGYSPLHF
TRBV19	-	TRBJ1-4	CASSRPRQWGGEKLFF
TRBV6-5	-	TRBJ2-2	CASDRGNTGELFF
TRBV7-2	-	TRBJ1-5	CASSSRSNQPQHF
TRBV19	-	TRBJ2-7	CASSIGRAGSYEQYF
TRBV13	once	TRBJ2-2	CASSTGTGGSGELFF
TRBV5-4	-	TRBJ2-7	CASSLSAGGIPYEQYF
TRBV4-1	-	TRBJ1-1	CASSPIGGGKDAEAFF
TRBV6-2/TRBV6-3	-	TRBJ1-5	CASRPLTLDQPQHF
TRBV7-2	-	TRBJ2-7	CASSLAGGFREQYF
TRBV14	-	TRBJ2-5	CASSSKEQGFWETQYF
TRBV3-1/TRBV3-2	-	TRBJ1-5	CASSQDRGRGKRGNQPQHF
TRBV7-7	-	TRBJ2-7	CASSLASGGAYEQYF
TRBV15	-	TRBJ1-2	CATSRGTGAANYGYTF
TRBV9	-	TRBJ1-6	CASSVGTGAVLSLHF
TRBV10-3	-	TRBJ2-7	CAISVGGSSYEQYF
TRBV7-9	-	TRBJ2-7	CASSLSLGTGGGVQQYF
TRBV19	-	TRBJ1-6	CASSENRAGEFSF
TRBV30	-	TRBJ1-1	CAWRSIRYTEAFF
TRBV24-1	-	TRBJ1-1	CATSDPLGMAFF
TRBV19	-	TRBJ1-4	CASSARRSGSGTNKKLFF
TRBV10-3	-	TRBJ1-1	CATRLLEAAFF
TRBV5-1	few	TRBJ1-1	CASSLVRENTEAFF
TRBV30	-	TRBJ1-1	CAWCQGNTEAFF
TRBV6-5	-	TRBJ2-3	CASSRGGGPDTQYF
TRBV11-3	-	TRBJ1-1	CASSLYVTEAFF
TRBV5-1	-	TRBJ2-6	CASSVVSGANVLTF
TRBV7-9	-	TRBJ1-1	CASSLSTGPNTEAFF
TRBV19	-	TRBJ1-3	CASMVQGAGNTIYF
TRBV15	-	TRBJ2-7	CATSSGQGEYEQYF
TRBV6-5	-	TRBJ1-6	CASRGGFNSPLHF
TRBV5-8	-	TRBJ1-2	CASSRNQGSYTF
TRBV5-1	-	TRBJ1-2	CASSLDGAPYGYTF
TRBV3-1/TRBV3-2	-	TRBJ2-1	CASSQVLRTSGNNEQFF